This T cell receptor (beta chain) is from a study of tumor-infiltrating lymphocytes in primary liver carcinoma. Overall study context: Male and female patients aged 30 to 69 years made up the cohort.

TCR beta cDNA was made from 400 to 500 ng total RNA with a constant-region primer. ARM-PCR was slightly modified, and three nested multiplex PCR rounds with it gave rise to the TCR beta libraries. Primers for the first two PCR rounds were TRBV1-TRBV30 forward primers and a C-beta reverse primer (approximately 10 cycles per round). TCRdb redid the calling of the multiplex PCR reads with MiXCR, one entry per CDR3 protein. The top ten clones hold 9% of a sample with hundreds of thousands of distinct CDR3 sequences, approximately 65% of them seen once. This CDR3 has 16 amino acids. Unmatched junction bases numbered 15, after V lost 6 bases and J lost 5 bases. Regarding the study as a whole: Relative to blood, tumors carried a significantly larger fraction of the repertoire in their top 250 clones (p = 0.039). Lesser overlap characterized tumor-adjacent and tumor-blood pairs relative to tumor region pairs.

As concerns this clonotype: Its antigen is unknown.

Unsorted whole blood served as the source of blood RNA, and germline DNA was extracted as well. Infection with HBV was chronic in patients; they were treatment-naive. The chain joins TRBV12-3 or TRBV12-4 to TRBJ1-1; TRBD1 matches 7 bases. This clonotype was obtained from a man in his forties or fifties with primary liver carcinoma and hepatitis B virus infection. The sequenced sample was peripheral blood. CDR3 sequence reads: CASSLPHWTGGTEAFF. DNA of the CDR3: TGTGCCAGCAGCCTCCCACACTGGACAGGAGGGACTGAAGCTTTCTTT.